The 21 T cell receptor beta chains in this list originate from one sample, sequenced in a study of blood T cell repertoires in COVID-19. TCRdb keeps only in-frame clones here, not all; method: immunoSEQ multiplex PCR. The table has approximately 75,000 clones, 82% seen once. The source material was peripheral blood. These TCRs come from a woman over 75 with acute or convalescent COVID-19.

The gene calls are TRBV3-1 (or the pseudogene TRBV3-2) and TRBJ2-7; D possibly corresponds to TRBD1 (6 bases). V dropped 6 bases and J dropped 2 bases, with 11 bases sitting between them. The CDR3 is 13 residues long. Germline V gives CDR1 LGHDT, CDR2 YNNKEL (reference sequence). As DNA, the CDR3 is TGTGCCAGCAGTCACAGGGTCACCTACGAGCAGTACTTC. Protein product: CASSHRVTYEQYF.

The V gene is TRBV6-1, the J gene TRBJ2-7, with 8 bases aligning to TRBD1. V was clipped by 3 bases and J by 5 bases; unmatched bases: 3. CDR3 size: 13 residues. Germline assignment: CDR1 MNHNS and CDR2 SASEGT. This CDR3 is CASSEDRDNEQYF. Written as DNA, the CDR3 is TGTGCCAGCAGTGAGGACAGGGACAACGAGCAGTACTTC.

The chain uses TRBV27 and TRBJ1-2; 8 nucleotides match TRBD1. The CDR3 is 14 residues long. Per the germline V gene, CDR1 is MNHEY and CDR2 is SMNVEV (reference sequence). Trimming took 5 bases from V and 0 from J; bases not matched to a gene: 2. CDR3 loop: CASSTTGANYGYTF. For the CDR3, the DNA is TGTGCCAGCAGTACGACAGGGGCTAACTATGGCTACACCTTC.

J is TRBJ1-1 and V is TRBV12-3 or TRBV12-4, with a tentative D call TRBD1 (6 bases). Trimming removed 5 bases at V and 7 bases at J, with 11 bases between. The CDR3 is 12 amino acids. CDR3 loop: CASSNDRREAFF. The CDR3 DNA sequence: TGTGCCAGCAGTAACGACAGGCGTGAAGCTTTCTTT.

The chain is built from TRBV5-1 and TRBJ2-7, with D unresolved. The CDR3 covers 17 residues. The V gene's germline CDR1 is SGHRS and CDR2 YFSETQ. Trimming shortened V by 0 bases and J by 6 bases, and 22 bases separated the two germline ends. CDR3 sequence (DNA): TGCGCCAGCAGCTTGGCCATCGTCGAGCCAGGCATTGCCGAGCAGTACTTC. This sequence encodes CASSLAIVEPGIAEQYF.

Only one count was recorded for this clone. This rearrangement joins TRBV9 to TRBJ2-1; D might be TRBD2 (6 bases). Trimming removed 2 bases from V and 10 bases from J, with 19 bases in between. Germline V lookup: CDR1 SGDLS, CDR2 YYNGEE. The CDR3 covers 15 residues. CDR3 in amino acids: CASSVGTSPGQEQFF. The CDR3 region has the DNA TGTGCCAGCAGCGTTGGGACTTCCCCGGGCCAAGAGCAGTTCTTC.

V is TRBV11-2 and J is TRBJ1-1; D is ambiguous. CDR3 length: 14 residues. The germline gives CDR1 SGHAT, CDR2 FQNNGV. V gave up 5 bases and J gave up 0 bases, with 10 bases separating them. The CDR3 protein is CASSPNSLNTEAFF. The DNA of the CDR3 is TGTGCCAGCAGCCCTAATTCGTTGAACACTGAAGCTTTCTTT.

This clone was seen only a few times. This rearrangement joins TRBV20-1 to TRBJ2-1; D might be TRBD2 (6 bases). V was cut by 3 bases and J by 10 bases, with 19 bases left in between. CDR3 length equals 14 residues. The V gene's germline CDR1 is DFQATT and CDR2 SNEGSKA (reference sequence). Here the CDR3 reads CSASPTSYLSEQFF. The CDR3 DNA follows: TGCAGTGCTAGTCCGACTAGTTATTTATCAGAGCAGTTCTTC.

This chain links TRBV5-8 with TRBJ1-1; weak D call: TRBD1 (5 bases). CDR3 length equals 14 residues. Germline CDR1 reads SGHTS; CDR2 reads YDEGEE. V lost 0 bases and J 5 bases, leaving 11 bases between the germline ends. The CDR3 spells CASSLALGETEAFF. The CDR3 DNA reads TGTGCCAGCAGCTTGGCCCTAGGGGAAACTGAAGCTTTCTTT.

The genes are TRBV9 and TRBJ1-5, with TRBD1 identical over 7 bases. The ends lost 5 bases at V and 9 bases at J; junction bases unmatched: 11. Per germline, CDR1 SGDLS and CDR2 YYNGEE. This CDR3 contains 14 residues. The CDR3 protein is CASSGQDPNGPQHF. Here the CDR3 DNA reads TGTGCCAGCAGTGGACAGGATCCAAATGGGCCCCAGCATTTT.

This clone was seen only a few times. The rearrangement joins TRBV3-1 (or the pseudogene TRBV3-2) to TRBJ2-2; D is possibly TRBD1 (6 bases). Germline assignment: CDR1 LGHDT and CDR2 YNNKEL (reference sequence). The CDR3 loop spans 17 amino acids. V gave up 0 bases and J gave up 4 bases, with 15 bases separating them. In nucleotides, the CDR3 is TGTGCCAGCAGCCAAGATCTGGCAGGGGTTCTCACCGGGGAGCTGTTTTTT. It specifies CASSQDLAGVLTGELFF.

The V call is TRBV5-1, the J call TRBJ2-2, with D unresolved. Germline CDR1 and CDR2: SGHRS and YFSETQ. Trimming removed 3 bases from V and 0 bases from J, with 12 bases in between. The CDR3 loop spans 16 amino acids. The CDR3 here is CASSYSFTSNTGELFF. The CDR3 DNA reads TGCGCCAGCAGCTACAGCTTCACCTCGAACACCGGGGAGCTGTTTTTT.

The chain has TRBV6-1 and TRBJ2-7; 9 bases are a match to TRBD1. Per germline, CDR1 MNHNS and CDR2 SASEGT. With V trimmed by 2 bases and J by 7 bases, 9 bases remained unmatched. The CDR3 is made up of 15 amino acids. CDR3 loop: CASSEPRTGEEEQYF. Written as DNA, the CDR3 is TGTGCCAGCAGTGAACCCAGGACAGGGGAAGAGGAGCAGTACTTC.

This sequence joins TRBV6-2 or TRBV6-3 and TRBJ2-1, with D hard to call. Between the trimmed V and J ends, which lost 5 bases and 7 bases, there was a span of 6 bases. The CDR3 length is 11 residues. Per germline, CDR1 MNHEY and CDR2 SVGEGT. This chain's CDR3 is CASSRWNEQFF. CDR3 nucleotide sequence: TGTGCCAGCAGTCGGTGGAATGAGCAGTTCTTC.

The chain is built from TRBV5-1 and TRBJ1-1, with D possibly matching TRBD1 (6 bases). V was shortened by 7 bases and J by 1 base, with 11 bases between the two germline ends. The CDR3 runs 13 residues. Looked up from germline, CDR1 is SGHRS and CDR2 is YFSETQ. The CDR3, as DNA: TGCGCCAGCCGAGGGGGAAGGAACACTGAAGCTTTCTTT. This codes for CASRGGRNTEAFF.

The V call is TRBV5-8, the J call TRBJ1-1; no definite D call. V lost 0 bases, J lost 0 bases, and 12 bases lay in between. Germline CDR1 and CDR2: SGHTS and YDEGEE. This CDR3 comprises 16 residues. CDR3: CASSLDSISMNTEAFF. In nucleotides, the CDR3 is TGTGCCAGCAGCTTGGACTCAATCTCCATGAACACTGAAGCTTTCTTT.

J is TRBJ1-2 and V is TRBV28; TRBD1 might be the D (5 bases). This CDR3 is built from 14 residues. V shed 5 bases and J shed 3 bases, with 13 bases lying between them. Germline CDR1 reads MDHEN; CDR2 reads SYDVKM. The CDR3 sequence: CASSPAGEDYGYTF. CDR3 nucleotide sequence: TGTGCCAGCAGTCCCGCGGGGGAGGACTATGGCTACACCTTC.

This sequence joins TRBV6-6 and TRBJ1-2; a possible D gene is TRBD1 (6 bases). The CDR3 is 15 residues long. Trimming shortened V by 6 bases and J by 1 base, and 15 bases separated the two germline ends. CDR1 MNHNY and CDR2 SVGAGI come from the germline V gene (reference sequence). The chain's CDR3 is CASRARGADNYGYTF. CDR3 nucleotide sequence: TGTGCCAGCAGAGCCAGGGGCGCGGATAACTATGGCTACACCTTC.

This rearrangement joins TRBV18 to TRBJ2-3; 8 bases are a match to TRBD1. The CDR3 covers 16 residues. The germline gives CDR1 KGHSH, CDR2 LQKENI. The junction had 5 bases not matched to a gene; V was cut back by 1 base and J by 2 bases. The DNA for the CDR3 is TGTGCCAGCTCACCACGGGGACAGGAGTTCACAGATACGCAGTATTTT. Translating it yields CASSPRGQEFTDTQYF.

This clone came up a few times. J is TRBJ1-5 and V is TRBV7-3; a weak D match, TRBD1 (6 bases). This CDR3 contains 13 residues. Deletions cut 4 bases from V and 4 bases from J, with 8 bases between. The germline CDR1 and CDR2 sequences are SGHTA and FQGTGA. This chain's CDR3 is CASSSTGNQPQHF. The CDR3 coding sequence is TGTGCCAGCAGCTCGACAGGTAATCAGCCCCAGCATTTT.

The V and J genes are TRBV7-9 and TRBJ1-1, with D possibly TRBD1 on 5 matching bases. The V gene's germline CDR1 is SEHNR and CDR2 FQNEAQ (reference sequence). The V end was cut by 4 bases, the J end by 1 base, with 7 bases between. The CDR3 is made up of 13 amino acids. Written as DNA, the CDR3 is TGTGCCAGCAGCTACGGACAGAACACTGAAGCTTTCTTT. Translating gives CASSYGQNTEAFF.